These 31 T cell receptor beta chains share one sample of origin, sequenced in a study of T cell responses to AZD1222 COVID-19 vaccine. Assay used: immunoSEQ multiplex PCR; TCRdb lists only in-frame clones, some missing. The repertoire holds about 90,000 clones, with about 86% as singletons. The sample in question was peripheral blood, obtained on day 0 of MenACWY control vaccination. The receptor source for this set is an adult in good health.

V and J are TRBV30 and TRBJ1-6, with D unclear. CDR3 size: 13 residues. Trimming stripped 0 bases from V and 7 bases from J, with 7 bases between. Germline CDR1 and CDR2: GTSNPN and SVGIG (reference sequence). The CDR3 region has the DNA TGTGCCTGGAGTGTTGTCTCGAATTCACCCCTCCACTTT. Encoded protein: CAWSVVSNSPLHF.

CDR3 sequence: CASSSGGRDSPLHF. In nucleotides, the CDR3 is TGTGCCAGCAGCTCTGGAGGACGTGATTCACCCCTCCACTTT. The chain recombines TRBV7-9 with TRBJ1-6, with D unclear. CDR3 length equals 14 residues. The V gene's germline CDR1 is SEHNR and CDR2 FQNEAQ (reference sequence). Trimming removed 4 bases from V and 8 bases from J, with 12 bases in between.

CDR3 amino acids: CASSQDGLAHEQFF. CDR3 bases: TGTGCCAGCAGCCAAGATGGGCTAGCCCATGAGCAGTTCTTC. The rearrangement joins TRBV3-1 (or the pseudogene TRBV3-2) to TRBJ2-1, with D maybe TRBD2 (5 bases). The V and J ends lost 0 bases and 8 bases respectively, with 11 bases between them. The germline gives CDR1 LGHDT, CDR2 YNNKEL (reference sequence). The CDR3 runs 14 residues.

The chain uses TRBV15 and TRBJ2-2, with 9 bases identical to TRBD1. The V gene's germline CDR1 is LNHNV and CDR2 YYDKDF (reference sequence). Losses at the gene ends were 5 bases for V and 5 bases for J; bases not matched to a gene: 12. This CDR3 comprises 17 residues. This CDR3 reads CATSDSRDRDVTGELFF. The CDR3 nucleotides are TGTGCCACCAGCGACTCCCGGGACAGGGACGTTACCGGGGAGCTGTTTTTT.

The rearrangement uses TRBV5-1 and TRBJ1-6, with TRBD1 matching over 7 bases. The germline V gene encodes CDR1 SGHRS and CDR2 YFSETQ. J was trimmed by 7 bases and V by 0 bases; bases with no gene match: 7. The CDR3 runs to 16 residues. CDR3: CASSLGQQGPNSPLHF. The CDR3 nucleotides are TGCGCCAGCAGCTTGGGGCAACAGGGGCCCAATTCACCCCTCCACTTT.

This rearrangement joins TRBV11-2 to TRBJ2-7; the D gene is possibly TRBD1 (5 bases). With 1 base removed from V and 4 bases from J, the gap between germline ends came to 11 bases. The V gene's germline CDR1 is SGHAT and CDR2 FQNNGV. There are 14 residues in the CDR3. The CDR3 nucleotides are TGTGCCAGCAGCTTAGTTGGCTCAGGGTACGAGCAGTACTTC. The encoded protein is CASSLVGSGYEQYF.

The chain recombines TRBV29-1 with TRBJ1-2; D unclear. CDR1 SQVTM and CDR2 ANQGSEA come from the germline V gene. Trimming cost V 8 bases and J 3 bases, with 10 bases left between them. This CDR3 comprises 11 residues. The CDR3 nucleotides are TGCAGCCTTTTGACGGACTATGGCTACACCTTC. Translation: CSLLTDYGYTF. Full variable domain (remainder filled in from reference TRBV29-1 and TRBJ1-2): SAVISQKPSRDICQRGTSLTIQCQVDSQVTMMFWYRQQPGQSLTLIATANQGSEATYESGFVIDKFPISRPNLTFSTLTVSNMSPEDSSIYLCSLLTDYGYTFGSGTRLTVV.

On this clone: Other DNA sequences in the sample encode the same CDR3. The chain has TRBV7-9 and TRBJ1-4; D not resolved. With 5 bases removed from V and 7 bases from J, the gap between germline ends came to 5 bases. The CDR3 contains 11 residues. The germline gives CDR1 SEHNR, CDR2 FQNEAQ (reference sequence). DNA for the CDR3: TGTGCCAGCAGCATAGGTGAAAAACTGTTTTTT. Translation gives CASSIGEKLFF. The complete variable domain, with remaining parts taken from reference TRBV7-9 and TRBJ1-4, reads DTGVSQNPRHKITKRGQNVTFRCDPISEHNRLYWYRQTLGQGPEFLTYFQNEAQLEKSRLLSDRFSAERPKGSFSTLEIQRTEQGDSAMYLCASSIGEKLFFGSGTQLSVL.

CDR3 sequence reads: CASSLTGTQETQYF. The DNA for the CDR3 is TGTGCCAGCAGTTTAACAGGGACCCAAGAGACCCAGTACTTC. The chain combines TRBV6-2 or TRBV6-3 with TRBJ2-5; a possible D gene is TRBD1 (6 bases). The germline CDR1 and CDR2 sequences are MNHEY and SVGEGT. The CDR3 extends over 14 amino acids. V was trimmed by 4 bases and J by 1 base, leaving 10 bases between them.

This chain joins TRBV28 and TRBJ1-1, with TRBD1 matching over 12 bases. The V gene's germline CDR1 is MDHEN and CDR2 SYDVKM. CDR3 length equals 16 residues. Trimming removed 6 bases from V and 4 bases from J; junction bases left unmatched: 9. The CDR3 DNA reads as TGTGCCAGCAGCCACCTGGGACAGGGGGCGAGCACTGAAGCTTTCTTT. Its translation is CASSHLGQGASTEAFF.

The V gene is TRBV10-3, the J gene TRBJ1-4, with a weak D call TRBD1 (6 bases). The CDR3 has 16 residues. Trimming took off 4 bases at V and 4 bases at J, with 16 bases between the two ends. Germline V gene data show CDR1 as ENHRY and CDR2 as SYGVKD. This CDR3 reads CAISGGGQPDNEKLFF. The CDR3 DNA follows: TGTGCCATCAGTGGGGGAGGACAGCCTGATAATGAAAAACTGTTTTTT.

Worth noting for this clone: Sequence at one end of the junction differs from germline and may be a read error. The chain has TRBV10-3 and TRBJ2-1; 9 positions match TRBD2. In germline, CDR1 is ENHRY, CDR2 SYGVKD. This CDR3 contains 11 residues. The CDR3 protein is CAISVGTSLIF. The CDR3, as DNA: TGTGCCATCAGTGTTGGGACTAGCCTAATCTTC.

This clone was found once. The chain recombines TRBV6-5 with TRBJ2-7, with 8 positions matching TRBD1. With 5 bases clipped from V and 6 bases from J, the junction kept 12 bases outside the gene matches. The germline gives CDR1 MNHEY, CDR2 SVGAGI. This CDR3 spans 15 amino acids. CDR3 nucleotide sequence: TGTGCCAGCAGTCCCTCCCCGCGCGACAGGGGCGAGCAGTACTTC. Residues: CASSPSPRDRGEQYF.

J is TRBJ2-3 and V is TRBV6-5; no definite D call. The CDR3 consists of 14 residues. Germline V CDR1 and CDR2: MNHEY, SVGAGI. Deletions cut 0 bases from V and 4 bases from J, with 8 bases between. The CDR3 coding sequence is TGTGCCAGCAGTTACTCGAACCGCGCAGATACGCAGTATTTT. Its protein is CASSYSNRADTQYF.

Here the CDR3 DNA reads TGCGCCAGCAGCTTGGCCGTGGGGAAAAATGAAAAACTGTTTTTT. It encodes CASSLAVGKNEKLFF. J is TRBJ1-4 and V is TRBV5-1; D unresolved. Trimming pared 0 bases from V and 5 bases from J, leaving 11 bases between. Germline V gene lookup returns CDR1 SGHRS and CDR2 YFSETQ. The CDR3 has 15 residues.

This chain joins TRBV27 and TRBJ1-2, with D maybe TRBD1 (6 bases). Between the trimmed V and J ends, which lost 4 bases and 4 bases, there was a span of 13 bases. The CDR3 is 14 residues long. Germline CDR1 MNHEY, CDR2 SMNVEV (reference sequence). This chain's CDR3 is CASSSGGGSYGYTF. The CDR3 DNA reads TGTGCCAGCAGTTCAGGAGGGGGATCCTATGGCTACACCTTC.

This chain links TRBV30 with TRBJ1-2, with 8 bases lining up with TRBD1. CDR1 and CDR2 (germline): GTSNPN, SVGIG (reference sequence). V lost 0 bases to trimming and J lost 4 bases; unmatched junction nucleotides: 10. The CDR3 runs to 16 residues. Here the CDR3 reads CAWSVRQGARSYGYTF. CDR3 coding DNA: TGTGCCTGGAGTGTTCGGCAGGGGGCGCGAAGCTATGGCTACACCTTC. Full variable domain (remainder filled in from reference TRBV30 and TRBJ1-2): SQTIHQWPATLVQPVGSPLSLECTVEGTSNPNLYWYRQAAGRGLQLLFYSVGIGQISSEVPQNLSASRPQDRQFILSSKKLLLSDSGFYLCAWSVRQGARSYGYTFGSGTRLTVV.

The rearrangement joins TRBV30 to TRBJ1-4, with a weak D call TRBD1 (6 bases). The CDR3 sequence is 15 residues long. Trimming pared 2 bases from V and 8 bases from J, leaving 18 bases between. CDR1 and CDR2 from the germline V gene are GTSNPN and SVGIG (reference sequence). The CDR3 DNA follows: TGTGCCTGGAGTCCGAGGGGGGGTCCCCCCGAAAAACTGTTTTTT. It translates to CAWSPRGGPPEKLFF.

The CDR3 region is CASSFTAPYYGYTF. CDR3 bases: TGTGCCAGCAGTTTTACGGCTCCTTATTATGGCTACACCTTC. The genes are TRBV28 and TRBJ1-2, with D unclear. V was pared by 3 bases and J by 5 bases, with 13 bases between. CDR1 MDHEN and CDR2 SYDVKM come from the germline V gene. The CDR3 runs to 14 residues.

The chain has TRBV11-1 and TRBJ1-6; D is ambiguous. The ends were cut back, 3 bases at V and 4 bases at J, with 7 bases in the middle. CDR1 is SGHAT and CDR2 is FQDESV in the germline V gene (reference sequence). CDR3 length: 14 amino acids. The CDR3 coding sequence is TGTGCCAGCAGCTTGAGACGGTATAATTCACCCCTCCACTTT. Protein sequence: CASSLRRYNSPLHF.

Details on this clone: Other DNA sequences in this specimen translate into the identical CDR3. The chain couples TRBV28 to TRBJ1-2, with no clear D. The CDR3 consists of 11 residues. The V and J ends lost 2 bases and 6 bases respectively, with 4 bases between them. The germline gives CDR1 MDHEN, CDR2 SYDVKM. CDR3 coding DNA: TGTGCCAGCAGTTTACGGGATGGCTACACCTTC. It yields the protein CASSLRDGYTF.

The chain couples TRBV24-1 to TRBJ1-2; the D gene is possibly TRBD1 (5 bases). CDR3 length: 16 amino acids. CDR1 is KGHDR, CDR2 SFDVKD, per germline. V lost 8 bases to trimming and J lost 8 bases, with 26 bases between them. Here the CDR3 DNA reads TGTGCCACCAACAAAAAACGAAACCAGGGATTGAAAGGCTACACCTTC. Translation gives CATNKKRNQGLKGYTF.

The J gene is TRBJ1-4, the V gene TRBV5-4, with 9 nucleotides matching TRBD1. Germline V gene data show CDR1 as SGHNT and CDR2 as YYREEE (reference sequence). The V gene end was trimmed by 4 bases and the J gene end by 11 bases; junction bases not matched to a gene: 3. The CDR3 has 12 residues. CDR3: CASSRGQGKLFF. CDR3 in DNA: TGTGCCAGCAGCCGGGGACAGGGTAAACTGTTTTTT.

The rearrangement joins TRBV7-9 to TRBJ2-1, with 11 positions matching TRBD2. The trim removed 3 bases at V and 9 bases at J, leaving 1 base unmatched. This CDR3 spans 13 amino acids. Per the germline V gene, CDR1 is SEHNR and CDR2 is FQNEAQ (reference sequence). CDR3 sequence: CASSLGTSGEQFF. The CDR3 DNA is TGTGCCAGCAGCTTGGGGACTAGCGGTGAGCAGTTCTTC.

In this sample, this clone turned up a few times. J is TRBJ1-5 and V is TRBV5-5; unclear D gene. Germline assignment: CDR1 SGHKS and CDR2 YYEKEE (reference sequence). The CDR3 spans 11 residues. V was shortened by 1 base and J by 5 bases, with 1 base between the two germline ends. The CDR3 protein is CASSLYQPQHF. In nucleotides, the CDR3 is TGTGCCAGCAGCTTGTATCAGCCCCAGCATTTT.

The chain joins TRBV19 to TRBJ1-5; unclear D gene. The CDR3 sequence is 13 residues long. The germline CDR1 and CDR2 sequences are LNHDA and SQIVND (reference sequence). The ends were cut back, 1 base at V and 5 bases at J, with 6 bases in the middle. The CDR3 DNA is TGTGCCAGTAGTATAGTTAAGGATCAGCCCCAGCATTTT. Protein sequence: CASSIVKDQPQHF.

The chain uses TRBV5-1 and TRBJ2-3; D is unresolved. Per germline, CDR1 SGHRS and CDR2 YFSETQ. This CDR3 has 13 amino acids. Trimming stripped 0 bases from V and 5 bases from J, with 7 bases between. CDR3 bases: TGCGCCAGCAGCTTGGAACAGCTAGATACGCAGTATTTT. Residues: CASSLEQLDTQYF.

V usage is TRBV19 and J usage is TRBJ2-6; D might be TRBD1 (6 bases). V shed 1 base and J shed 2 bases, with 21 bases lying between them. The CDR3 is 20 amino acids. CDR1 and CDR2 (germline): LNHDA, SQIVND (reference sequence). This CDR3 reads CASSIVKGRGSVAGANVLTF. CDR3 sequence (DNA): TGTGCCAGTAGTATAGTCAAGGGTAGGGGGAGTGTTGCTGGGGCCAACGTCCTGACTTTC. Based on the CDR3 plus reference TRBV19 and TRBJ2-6, the full variable domain is DGGITQSPKYLFRKEGQNVTLSCEQNLNHDAMYWYRQDPGQGLRLIYYSQIVNDFQKGDIAEGYSVSREKKESFPLTVTSAQKNPTAFYLCASSIVKGRGSVAGANVLTFGAGSRLTVL.

The chain couples TRBV6-2 or TRBV6-3 to TRBJ1-1, with 7 bases that match TRBD1. The CDR3 extends over 16 amino acids. Germline loops: CDR1 MNHEY, CDR2 SVGEGT. V dropped 5 bases and J dropped 5; count of bases not matched to a gene: 14. The CDR3 is CASSHSGTELGTEAFF. CDR3 in DNA: TGTGCCAGCAGTCATTCCGGGACAGAGTTGGGGACTGAAGCTTTCTTT.

V is TRBV4-1 and J is TRBJ2-1; 8 nucleotides agree with TRBD2. V gave up 5 bases and J gave up 3 bases; unmatched junction bases: 9. CDR3 length equals 16 residues. Germline lookup yields CDR1 MGHRA and CDR2 YSYEKL. In DNA form, the CDR3 reads TGCGCCAGCAGCGTGTCGGGGGGGGCCCTCTACAATGAGCAGTTCTTC. Translated: CASSVSGGALYNEQFF.

V and J are TRBV4-2 and TRBJ2-2, with TRBD1 matching over 9 bases. Germline V CDR1 and CDR2: LGHNA, YNFKEQ. This CDR3 contains 16 residues. V shed 1 base and J 4 bases; nucleotides not matched to a gene: 4. As DNA, the CDR3 is TGTGCCAGCAGCCAAGGACAGGGGGAGGTCACCGGGGAGCTGTTTTTT. The encoded protein is CASSQGQGEVTGELFF.